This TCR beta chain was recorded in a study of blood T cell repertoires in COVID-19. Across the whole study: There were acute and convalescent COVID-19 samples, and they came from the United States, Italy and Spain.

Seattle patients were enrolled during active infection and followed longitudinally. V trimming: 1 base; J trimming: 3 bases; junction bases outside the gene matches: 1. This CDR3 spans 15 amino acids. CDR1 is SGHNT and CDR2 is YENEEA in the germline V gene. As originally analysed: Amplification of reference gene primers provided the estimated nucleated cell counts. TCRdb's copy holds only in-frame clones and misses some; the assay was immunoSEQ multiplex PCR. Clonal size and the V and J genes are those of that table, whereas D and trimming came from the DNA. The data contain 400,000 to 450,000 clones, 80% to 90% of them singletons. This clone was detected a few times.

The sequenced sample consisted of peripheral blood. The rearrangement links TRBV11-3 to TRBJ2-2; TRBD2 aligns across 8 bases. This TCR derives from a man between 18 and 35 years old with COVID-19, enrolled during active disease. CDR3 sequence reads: CASSLAGGDTGELFF. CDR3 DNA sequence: TGTGCCAGCAGCTTAGCGGGAGGGGACACCGGGGAGCTGTTTTTT.